Described below is a single TCR beta chain sequence and its context. This table comes from immunoSEQ multiplex PCR, and its TCRdb copy is limited to in-frame clones, with some not included. The sample shows 200,000 to 300,000 clones, around nine tenths of them seen only once. The data are from a study of blood T cell repertoires in COVID-19. V shed 3 bases and J 1 base; nucleotides not matched to a gene: 2. This CDR3 has 14 residues. Per the germline V gene, CDR1 is SGDLS and CDR2 is YYNGEE. The sequenced material came from peripheral blood. The TCR was taken from an older woman with COVID-19, enrolled during active disease. The rearrangement links TRBV9 to TRBJ2-7; 9 bases map to TRBD2. CDR3 sequence (DNA): TGTGCCAGCAGCGCGGGACTAGCTTCCTACGAGCAGTACTTC. Residues: CASSAGLASYEQYF. The whole variable domain, remainder taken from reference TRBV9 and TRBJ2-7, is DSGVTQTPKHLITATGQRVTLRCSPRSGDLSVYWYQQSLDQGLQFLIQYYNGEERAKGNILERFSAQQFPDLHSELNLSSLELGDSALYFCASSAGLASYEQYFGPGTRLTVT.